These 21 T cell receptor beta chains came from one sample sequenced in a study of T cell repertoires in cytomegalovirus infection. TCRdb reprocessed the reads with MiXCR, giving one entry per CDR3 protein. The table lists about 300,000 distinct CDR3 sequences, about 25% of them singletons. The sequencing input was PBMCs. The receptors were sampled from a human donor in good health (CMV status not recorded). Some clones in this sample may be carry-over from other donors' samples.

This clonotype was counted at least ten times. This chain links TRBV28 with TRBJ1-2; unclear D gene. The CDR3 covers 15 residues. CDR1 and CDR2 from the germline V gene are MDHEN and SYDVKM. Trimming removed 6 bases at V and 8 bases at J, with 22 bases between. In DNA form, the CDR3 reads TGTGCCAGCAGCCTCCAACGGGGATCTCTCTCCGGCTACACCTTC. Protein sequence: CASSLQRGSLSGYTF.

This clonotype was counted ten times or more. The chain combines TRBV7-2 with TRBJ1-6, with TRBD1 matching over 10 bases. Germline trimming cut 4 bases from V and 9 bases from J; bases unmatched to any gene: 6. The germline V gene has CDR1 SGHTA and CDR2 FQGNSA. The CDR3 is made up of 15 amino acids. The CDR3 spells CASSSRDRGGSPLHF. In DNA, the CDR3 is TGTGCCAGCAGCTCTCGGGACAGGGGTGGTTCACCCCTCCACTTT.

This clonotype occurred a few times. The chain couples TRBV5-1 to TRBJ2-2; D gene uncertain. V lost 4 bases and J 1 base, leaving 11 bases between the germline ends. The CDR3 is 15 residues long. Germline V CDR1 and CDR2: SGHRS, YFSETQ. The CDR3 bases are TGCGCCAGCAGCCTGGCGCTCCTGAACACCGGGGAGCTGTTTTTT. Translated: CASSLALLNTGELFF.

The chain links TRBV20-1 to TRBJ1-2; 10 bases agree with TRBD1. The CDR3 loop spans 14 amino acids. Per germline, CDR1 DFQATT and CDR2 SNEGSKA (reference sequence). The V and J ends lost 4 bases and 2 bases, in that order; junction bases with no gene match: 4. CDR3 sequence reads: CSAKRTGGNYGYTF. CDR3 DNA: TGCAGTGCTAAACGGACAGGGGGGAACTATGGCTACACCTTC.

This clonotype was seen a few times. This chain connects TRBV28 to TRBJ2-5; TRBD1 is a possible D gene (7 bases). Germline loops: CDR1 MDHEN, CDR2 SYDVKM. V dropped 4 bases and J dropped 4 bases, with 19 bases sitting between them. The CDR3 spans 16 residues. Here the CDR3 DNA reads TGTGCCAGCAGTTCGCGGCAGGGGGGTTTTGGAGAGACCCAGTACTTC. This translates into CASSSRQGGFGETQYF.

CDR3: CSARVPASGVLFF. Here the CDR3 DNA reads TGCAGTGCTAGAGTACCCGCTAGCGGGGTGTTGTTCTTC. The chain combines TRBV20-1 with TRBJ2-1, with 9 bases fitting TRBD2. CDR3 length: 13 residues. Trimming cost V 1 base and J 15 bases; bases outside gene matches: 10. CDR1 DFQATT and CDR2 SNEGSKA come from the germline V gene (reference sequence).

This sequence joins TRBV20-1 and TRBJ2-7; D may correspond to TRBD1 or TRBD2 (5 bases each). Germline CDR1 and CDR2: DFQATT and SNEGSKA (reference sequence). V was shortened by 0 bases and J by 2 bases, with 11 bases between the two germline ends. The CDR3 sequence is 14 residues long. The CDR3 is CSARDRQGPYEQYF. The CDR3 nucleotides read TGCAGTGCTAGAGACCGGCAGGGACCCTACGAGCAGTACTTC.

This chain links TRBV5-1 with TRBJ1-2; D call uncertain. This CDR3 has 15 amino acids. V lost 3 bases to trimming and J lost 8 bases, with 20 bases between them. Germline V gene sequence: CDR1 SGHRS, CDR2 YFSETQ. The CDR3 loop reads CASSSLPSAEWGYTF. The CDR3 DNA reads TGCGCCAGCAGCTCTCTGCCCAGTGCGGAGTGGGGCTACACCTTC.

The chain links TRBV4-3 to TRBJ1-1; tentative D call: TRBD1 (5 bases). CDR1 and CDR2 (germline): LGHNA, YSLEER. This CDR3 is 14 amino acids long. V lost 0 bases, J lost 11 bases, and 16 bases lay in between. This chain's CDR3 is CASSQETARARAFF. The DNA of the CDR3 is TGCGCCAGCAGCCAAGAAACGGCCAGGGCTCGCGCTTTCTTT.

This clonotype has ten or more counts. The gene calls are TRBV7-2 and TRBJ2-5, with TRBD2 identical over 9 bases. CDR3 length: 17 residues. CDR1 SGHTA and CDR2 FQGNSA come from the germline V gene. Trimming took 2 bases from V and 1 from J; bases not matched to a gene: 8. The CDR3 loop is CASSLTATSGAQETQYF. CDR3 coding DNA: TGTGCCAGCAGCTTAACCGCGACTAGCGGAGCCCAAGAGACCCAGTACTTC.

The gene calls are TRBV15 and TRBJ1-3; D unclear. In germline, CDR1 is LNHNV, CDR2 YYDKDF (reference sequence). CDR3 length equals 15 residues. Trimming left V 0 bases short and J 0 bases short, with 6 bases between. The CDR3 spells CATSRDTNSGNTIYF. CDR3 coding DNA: TGTGCCACCAGCAGAGATACCAACTCTGGAAACACCATATATTTT.

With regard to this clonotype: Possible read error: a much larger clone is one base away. This chain's CDR3 is CASSSTGTGYETLFF. CDR3 nucleotide sequence: TGTGCCAGCAGCTCCACCGGGACAGGGTACGAAACACTGTTTTTT. V usage is TRBV7-2 and J usage is TRBJ1-4, with 9 nucleotides matching TRBD1. This CDR3 comprises 15 residues. Germline CDR1 is SGHTA and CDR2 is FQGNSA.

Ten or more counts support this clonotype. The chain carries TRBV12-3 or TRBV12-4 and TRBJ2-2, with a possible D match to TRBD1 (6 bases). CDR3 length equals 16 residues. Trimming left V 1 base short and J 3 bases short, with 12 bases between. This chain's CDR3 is CASSLGQGIYTGELFF. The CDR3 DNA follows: TGTGCCAGCAGTTTAGGTCAGGGGATCTACACCGGGGAGCTGTTTTTT.

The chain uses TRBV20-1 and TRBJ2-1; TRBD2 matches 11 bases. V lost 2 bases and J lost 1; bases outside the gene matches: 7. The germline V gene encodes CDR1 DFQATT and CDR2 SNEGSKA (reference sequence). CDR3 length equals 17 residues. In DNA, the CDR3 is TGCAGTGCTAGACCCTTTAGCGGGAGGGTGTCCTACAATGAGCAGTTCTTC. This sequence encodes CSARPFSGRVSYNEQFF.

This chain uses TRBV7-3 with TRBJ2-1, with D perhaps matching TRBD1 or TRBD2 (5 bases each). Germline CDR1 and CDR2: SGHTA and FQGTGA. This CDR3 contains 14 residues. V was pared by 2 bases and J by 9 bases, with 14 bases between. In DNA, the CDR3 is TGTGCCAGCAGCTTACGGCCGGGACGCAGTGAGCAGTTCTTC. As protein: CASSLRPGRSEQFF.

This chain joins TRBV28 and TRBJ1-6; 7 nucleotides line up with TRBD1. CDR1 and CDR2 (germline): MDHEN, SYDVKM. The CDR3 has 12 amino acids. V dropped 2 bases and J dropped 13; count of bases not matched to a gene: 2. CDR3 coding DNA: TGTGCCAGCAGTTTAATGGGACAGCCCCTCCACTTT. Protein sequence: CASSLMGQPLHF.

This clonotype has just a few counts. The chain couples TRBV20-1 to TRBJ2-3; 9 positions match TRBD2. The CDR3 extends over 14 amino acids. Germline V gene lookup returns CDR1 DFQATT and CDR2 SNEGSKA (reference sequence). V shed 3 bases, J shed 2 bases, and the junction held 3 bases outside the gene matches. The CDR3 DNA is TGCAGTGCTAGGGGGACTAGCTCCACAGATACGCAGTATTTT. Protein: CSARGTSSTDTQYF.

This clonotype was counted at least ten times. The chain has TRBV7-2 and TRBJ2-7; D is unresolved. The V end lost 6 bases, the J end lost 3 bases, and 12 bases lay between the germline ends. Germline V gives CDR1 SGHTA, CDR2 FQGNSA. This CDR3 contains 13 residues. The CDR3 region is CASRDGWGYEQYF. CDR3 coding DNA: TGTGCCAGCAGGGATGGGTGGGGCTACGAGCAGTACTTC. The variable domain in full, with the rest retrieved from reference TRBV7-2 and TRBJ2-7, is GAGVSQSPSNKVTEKGKDVELRCDPISGHTALYWYRQSLGQGLEFLIYFQGNSAPDKSGLPSDRFSAERTGGSVSTLTIQRTQQEDSAVYLCASRDGWGYEQYFGPGTRLTVT.

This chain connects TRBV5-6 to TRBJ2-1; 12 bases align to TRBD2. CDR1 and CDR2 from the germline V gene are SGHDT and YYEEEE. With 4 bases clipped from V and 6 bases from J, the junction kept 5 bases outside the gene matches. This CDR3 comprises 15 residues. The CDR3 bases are TGTGCCAGCAGCCCTAGCGGGAGGGCCCCCAATGAGCAGTTCTTC. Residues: CASSPSGRAPNEQFF.

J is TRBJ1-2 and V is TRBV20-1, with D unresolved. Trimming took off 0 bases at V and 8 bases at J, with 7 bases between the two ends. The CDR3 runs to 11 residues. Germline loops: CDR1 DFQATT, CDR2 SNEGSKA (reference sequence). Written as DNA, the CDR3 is TGCAGTGCTAGAGAGAATGCCGGCTACACCTTC. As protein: CSARENAGYTF.

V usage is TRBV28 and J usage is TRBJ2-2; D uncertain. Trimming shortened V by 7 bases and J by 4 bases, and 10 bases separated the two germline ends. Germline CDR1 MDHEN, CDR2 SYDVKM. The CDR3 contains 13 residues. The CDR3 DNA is TGTGCCAGCACACTTGGAGTCACCGGGGAGCTGTTTTTT. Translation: CASTLGVTGELFF.